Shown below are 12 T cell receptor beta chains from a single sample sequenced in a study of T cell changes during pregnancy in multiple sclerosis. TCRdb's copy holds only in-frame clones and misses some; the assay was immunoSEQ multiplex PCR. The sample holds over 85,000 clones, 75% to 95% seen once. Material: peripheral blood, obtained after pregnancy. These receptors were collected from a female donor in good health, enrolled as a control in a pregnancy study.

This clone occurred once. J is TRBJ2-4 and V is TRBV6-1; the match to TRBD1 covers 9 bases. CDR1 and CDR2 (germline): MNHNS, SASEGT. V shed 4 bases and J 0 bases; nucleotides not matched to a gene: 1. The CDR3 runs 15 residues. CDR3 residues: CASSGTGVAKNIQYF. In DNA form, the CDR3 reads TGTGCCAGCAGTGGGACAGGGGTAGCCAAAAACATTCAGTACTTC.

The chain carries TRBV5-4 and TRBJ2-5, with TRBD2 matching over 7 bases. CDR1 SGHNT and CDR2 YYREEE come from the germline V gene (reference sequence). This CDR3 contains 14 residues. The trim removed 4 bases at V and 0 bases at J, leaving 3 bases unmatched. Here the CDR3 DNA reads TGTGCCAGCAGCCCCGGGACTAACCAAGAGACCCAGTACTTC. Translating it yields CASSPGTNQETQYF.

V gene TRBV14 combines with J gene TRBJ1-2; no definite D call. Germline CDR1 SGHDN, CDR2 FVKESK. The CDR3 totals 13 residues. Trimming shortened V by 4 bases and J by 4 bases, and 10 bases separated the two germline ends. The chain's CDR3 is CASSRGYLYGYTF. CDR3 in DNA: TGTGCCAGCAGCCGCGGGTACCTCTATGGCTACACCTTC.

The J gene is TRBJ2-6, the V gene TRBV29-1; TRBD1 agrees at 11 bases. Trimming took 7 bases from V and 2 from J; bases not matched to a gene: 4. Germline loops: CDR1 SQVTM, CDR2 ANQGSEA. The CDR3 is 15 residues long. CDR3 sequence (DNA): TGCAGCGCCGGGACAGGGGGAACTGGGGCCAACGTCCTGACTTTC. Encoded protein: CSAGTGGTGANVLTF.

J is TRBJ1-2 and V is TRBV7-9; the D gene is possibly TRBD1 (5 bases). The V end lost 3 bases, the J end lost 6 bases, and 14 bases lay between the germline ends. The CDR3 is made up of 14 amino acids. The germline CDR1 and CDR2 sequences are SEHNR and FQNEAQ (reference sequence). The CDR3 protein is CASSFDSRSNGYTF. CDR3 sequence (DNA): TGTGCCAGCAGCTTTGACAGTCGATCGAATGGCTACACCTTC.

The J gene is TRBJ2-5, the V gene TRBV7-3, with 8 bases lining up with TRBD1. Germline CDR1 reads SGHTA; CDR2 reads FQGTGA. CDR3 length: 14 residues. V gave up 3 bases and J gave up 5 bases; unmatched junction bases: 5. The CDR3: CASSLSGGRETQYF. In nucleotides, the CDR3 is TGTGCCAGCAGCTTGTCAGGGGGCAGGGAGACCCAGTACTTC.

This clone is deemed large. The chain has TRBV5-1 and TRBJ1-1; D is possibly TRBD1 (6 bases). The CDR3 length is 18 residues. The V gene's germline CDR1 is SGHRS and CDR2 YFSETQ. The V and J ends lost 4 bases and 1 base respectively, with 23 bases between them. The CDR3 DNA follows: TGCGCCAGCAGCCACTTCCCGGGGGGGCGGTTGGAGAACACTGAAGCTTTCTTT. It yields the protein CASSHFPGGRLENTEAFF.

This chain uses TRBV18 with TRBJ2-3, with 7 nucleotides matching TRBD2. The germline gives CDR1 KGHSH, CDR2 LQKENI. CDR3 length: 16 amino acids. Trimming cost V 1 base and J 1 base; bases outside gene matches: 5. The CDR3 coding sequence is TGTGCCAGCTCACCACGGAAGGCGGGGGGCACAGATACGCAGTATTTT. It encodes CASSPRKAGGTDTQYF.

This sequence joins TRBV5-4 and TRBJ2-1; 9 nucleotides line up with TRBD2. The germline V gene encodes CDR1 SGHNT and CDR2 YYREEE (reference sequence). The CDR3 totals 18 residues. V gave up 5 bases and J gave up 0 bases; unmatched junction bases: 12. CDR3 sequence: CASSRPSGGTSSYNEQFF. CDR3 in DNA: TGTGCCAGCAGTCGTCCCAGCGGGGGGACAAGCTCCTACAATGAGCAGTTCTTC.

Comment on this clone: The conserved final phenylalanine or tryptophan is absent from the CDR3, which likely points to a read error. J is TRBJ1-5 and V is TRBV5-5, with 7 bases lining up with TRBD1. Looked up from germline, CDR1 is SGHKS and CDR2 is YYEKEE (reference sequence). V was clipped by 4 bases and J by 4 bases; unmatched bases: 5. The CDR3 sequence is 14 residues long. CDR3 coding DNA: TGTGCCAGCAGCGAGGACAGGCCTAATCAGCCCCAGCATCTT. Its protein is CASSEDRPNQPQHL.

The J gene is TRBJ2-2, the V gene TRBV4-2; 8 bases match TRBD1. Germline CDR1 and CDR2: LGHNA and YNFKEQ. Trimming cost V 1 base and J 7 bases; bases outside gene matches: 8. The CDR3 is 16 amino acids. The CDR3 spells CASSQAENRGDGELFF. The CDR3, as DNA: TGTGCCAGCAGCCAAGCGGAAAACAGGGGGGACGGGGAGCTGTTTTTT.

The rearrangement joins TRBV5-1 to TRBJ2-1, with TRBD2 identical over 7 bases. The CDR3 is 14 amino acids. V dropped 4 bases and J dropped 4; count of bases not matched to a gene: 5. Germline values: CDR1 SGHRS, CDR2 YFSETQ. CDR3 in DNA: TGCGCCAGCAGCCCTGGCGGGGGTTACAATGAGCAGTTCTTC. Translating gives CASSPGGGYNEQFF.